The entry below describes one TCR beta chain. The antigen is unknown. This entry belongs to a study of cytomegalovirus exposure and HLA in healthy donors. About the study: The same platform as the approximately 700 first-cohort repertoires was used for the 100 to 150 validation repertoires, a later analysis reported.

Findings and limits, study-wide: Clusters of TCRs from the first cohort tended to co-occur in the 100 to 150 validation repertoires (as a later analysis found).

Method: immunoSEQ multiplex PCR; TCRdb's copy keeps in-frame clones and lacks some. The repertoire holds 140,000 or so clones, with roughly nine tenths as singletons. Trimming removed 7 bases from V and 4 bases from J; junction bases left unmatched: 11. Germline V gene lookup returns CDR1 SEHNR and CDR2 FQNEAQ (reference sequence). CDR3 length: 15 residues. The chain recombines TRBV7-9 with TRBJ1-2; 8 bases are a match to TRBD1. The sequencing input was PBMCs. The receptor's source is a woman younger than 35 in good health and CMV-seropositive. Written as DNA, the CDR3 is TGTGCCAGCACCTCGACAGGGGCGCCTAGCTATGGCTACACCTTC. As protein: CASTSTGAPSYGYTF.